This section outlines one T cell receptor (beta chain) sequence together with its context. The record originates from a study of blood T cell repertoires in COVID-19. The CDR3 length is 15 residues. Trimming took 2 bases from V and 2 from J; bases not matched to a gene: 4. Looked up from germline, CDR1 is SGHTA and CDR2 is FQGTGA. Profiled with immunoSEQ multiplex PCR; TCRdb holds only in-frame clones, not every one. This sample carries approximately 74,000 clones, around 88% of them seen once, and the ten largest clones take around 1.9%. This receptor was obtained from an elderly woman with active or convalescent COVID-19. The genes are TRBV7-3 and TRBJ2-7; 9 bases agree with TRBD1. Specimen: peripheral blood. This chain's CDR3 is CASSLLGQGPYEQYF. As DNA, the CDR3 is TGTGCCAGCAGCTTATTAGGACAGGGGCCCTACGAGCAGTACTTC.